The 2 T cell receptor beta chains given below trace back to one sample, sequenced in a study of vaccination and CD4 T cells after COVID-19. Their cognate antigens are unknown. As to treatment: roughly 11-day PBMC culture with coronavirus spike peptide pools or control peptides (ViraFEST assay). Sequenced with the Oncomine TCR Beta short-read assay was DNA taken from cultured CD4+ T cells. TCRdb re-called the PCR reads through MiXCR, storing one row per CDR3 protein. This sample has about 20,000 distinct CDR3 sequences, with 43% found just once. The sequenced sample was CD4+ T cells from blood, cultured in vitro, obtained after SARS-CoV-2 vaccination. The receptor source for this set is a human donor who had recovered from COVID-19.

The chain links TRBV2 to TRBJ2-7; D is unclear. The CDR3 runs 12 residues. Germline assignment: CDR1 SNHLY and CDR2 FYNNEI. Deletions cut 4 bases from V and 5 bases from J, with 9 bases between. CDR3 region: CASSVETDEQYF. CDR3 sequence (DNA): TGTGCCAGCAGTGTCGAGACGGACGAGCAGTACTTC.

This clonotype was seen a handful of times. The chain carries TRBV7-2 and TRBJ1-1; D call uncertain. V shed 2 bases and J shed 7 bases, with 8 bases lying between them. CDR3 size: 12 residues. The germline CDR1 and CDR2 sequences are SGHTA and FQGNSA. The CDR3: CASSLRGVEAFF. The CDR3 region has the DNA TGTGCCAGCAGCTTACGGGGAGTTGAAGCTTTCTTT.